This is a list of T cell receptor beta chains from one sample in a study of T-cell reconstitution after alpha-beta-depleted transplantation in children. TCRdb itself ran the PCR reads through MiXCR, one entry per CDR3 protein. The table lists 350,000 to 450,000 distinct CDR3 sequences, about 14% of them singletons, with 4.3% in the top ten. The starting material was PBMCs, obtained from the stem cell graft. The receptors come from a human donor who donated a stem cell graft to a child with Fanconi anemia. The CDR3 runs from the conserved cysteine through the conserved F or W. D genes are given only for firm matches. Rows give clone size only sometimes, using once, few, many, or a class for an expanded clone.

d_gene,abundance,v_gene,j_gene,CDR3nt,CDR3aa
-,-,TRBV6-5,TRBJ2-2,TGTGCCAGCAGCTACTCCTCAGCCTCCGCCGGGGAGCTGTTTTTT,CASSYSSASAGELFF
-,-,TRBV20-1,TRBJ1-4,TGCAGTGCTAGAACTCCGAACTATGAAAAACTGTTTTTT,CSARTPNYEKLFF
TRBD2,-,TRBV7-9,TRBJ2-5,TGTGCCAGCAGCTCACGGGGGGGCCCTGGCATGGAGACCCAGTACTTC,CASSSRGGPGMETQYF
-,-,TRBV5-1,TRBJ2-1,TGCGCCAGCAGCTTGGGGGGAACCGCTCTATACAATGAGCAGTTCTTC,CASSLGGTALYNEQFF
TRBD1,many,TRBV7-6,TRBJ1-4,TGTGCCAGCAGCTTAGGAGTACAGGGGGAAGTTAATGAAAAACTGTTTTTT,CASSLGVQGEVNEKLFF
-,many,TRBV7-2,TRBJ2-2,TGTGCCAGCCACCAACAGGGAGGTATCGGGGAGCTGTTTTTT,CASHQQGGIGELFF
-,many,TRBV18,TRBJ2-5,TGTGCCAGCTCACTACTGACAGGAGAAGAGACCCAGTACTTC,CASSLLTGEETQYF
TRBD1,few,TRBV29-1,TRBJ1-1,TGCAGCGGATGGACTTTCAGGGGGGGAGCTTTCTTT,CSGWTFRGGAFF
TRBD1,-,TRBV7-9,TRBJ1-2,TGTGCCAGCAGCCCCGACAGGGGTAATGGCTACACCTTC,CASSPDRGNGYTF
TRBD1,-,TRBV12-3/TRBV12-4,TRBJ2-1,TGTGCCAGCAAGAGGACAGGGGCTTACGACAATGAGCAGTTCTTC,CASKRTGAYDNEQFF
-,-,TRBV5-1,TRBJ2-1,TGCGCCAGCAGCCCCCCGACGGACTCCTACAATGAGCAGTTCTTC,CASSPPTDSYNEQFF
TRBD2,-,TRBV12-3/TRBV12-4,TRBJ2-5,TGTGCCAGCAGGGGACTAGCGGGGTACCAAGAGACCCAGTACTTC,CASRGLAGYQETQYF
-,-,TRBV2,TRBJ2-6,TGTGCCACTTCCCTGGGCCGGCACTCTGGGGCCAACGTCCTGACTTTC,CATSLGRHSGANVLTF
-,-,TRBV7-9,TRBJ1-4,TGTGCCAGCAGAAATGACAGGAATGAAAAACTGTTTTTT,CASRNDRNEKLFF
-,many,TRBV10-2,TRBJ1-1,TGCGCCAGCAGTCCTGGACGGTTCGAAGCTTTCTTT,CASSPGRFEAFF
-,-,TRBV15,TRBJ1-1,TGTGCCACCAGCCCGACCGATGGGGAAGAAGCTTTCTTT,CATSPTDGEEAFF
-,-,TRBV4-3,TRBJ1-2,TGCGCCAGCAGCCAAGAGACCTTAGCGGGCAGCCCGAACTATGGCTACACCTTC,CASSQETLAGSPNYGYTF
TRBD2,-,TRBV2,TRBJ2-3,TGTGCCAGCAGACAAGCGGGGGGGACAGATACGCAGTATTTT,CASRQAGGTDTQYF
-,-,TRBV12-3/TRBV12-4,TRBJ1-2,TGTGCCAGCAGTTTACGGGCAGGGGTCGGTAACTATGGCTACACCTTC,CASSLRAGVGNYGYTF
TRBD1,many,TRBV5-1,TRBJ2-5,TGCGCCAGCAGCTTGCTAAGACAGGGTGGTGAGACCCAGTACTTC,CASSLLRQGGETQYF
TRBD1,many,TRBV20-1,TRBJ2-5,TGCAGTGCACCCCCCCGGGACAGGGAGAGAGAGACCCAGTACTTC,CSAPPRDRERETQYF
-,-,TRBV20-1,TRBJ2-5,TGCAGTGCTAGAGACACGGGCAGAGAAGAGACCCAGTACTTC,CSARDTGREETQYF
-,-,TRBV30,TRBJ1-1,TGTGCCTGGAGGTTCTCAAGGGACACTGAAGCTTTCTTT,CAWRFSRDTEAFF
-,few,TRBV6-4,TRBJ1-5,TGTGCCAGCAGCCGGGACGCATCTTTCAATCAGCCCCAGCATTTT,CASSRDASFNQPQHF
-,many,TRBV7-9,TRBJ1-1,TGTGCCAGCAGCCAAGACAGTCCGCGGAACACTGAAGCTTTCTTT,CASSQDSPRNTEAFF
-,few,TRBV18,TRBJ2-1,TGTGCCAGCTCACTTCTATCGGCCCTCCAGCTTTACAATGAGCAGTTCTTC,CASSLLSALQLYNEQFF
TRBD2,many,TRBV3-1,TRBJ2-1,TGTGCCAGCAGCCAAGGGAGCGGGGGTAGGGAGCAGTTCTTC,CASSQGSGGREQFF
-,few,TRBV7-9,TRBJ2-7,TGTGCCACCCAGAGCGACAGCTACTACGAGCAGTACTTC,CATQSDSYYEQYF
-,few,TRBV3-1,TRBJ1-4,TGTGCCAGCAGCCCTGTTGGACTGGGTAATGAAAAACTGTTTTTT,CASSPVGLGNEKLFF
-,-,TRBV20-1,TRBJ1-4,TGCAGTGCTAGAGATCCGAGGCCAACTAATGAAAAACTGTTTTTT,CSARDPRPTNEKLFF
TRBD1,many,TRBV28,TRBJ2-5,TGTGCCAGTGAGACAGGGGAGCACGAGACCCAGTACTTC,CASETGEHETQYF
-,-,TRBV15,TRBJ1-2,TGTGCCACCAGCAGAGATTCGGGCAGATCCTATGGCTACACCTTC,CATSRDSGRSYGYTF
-,few,TRBV6-2/TRBV6-3,TRBJ1-2,TGTGCCAGCAGAGTCCGGGACAAACCCAACTATGGCTACACCTTC,CASRVRDKPNYGYTF
-,-,TRBV11-2,TRBJ2-3,TGTGCCAGCAGCTTAGAACGCGTAGATACGCAGTATTTT,CASSLERVDTQYF
-,-,TRBV18,TRBJ1-1,TGTGCCAGCTCACGAGGAGGGAGTGGTCAGGTGGACACTGAAGCTTTCTTT,CASSRGGSGQVDTEAFF
-,-,TRBV6-1,TRBJ2-1,TGTGCCAGCAGCCCCCCTACCCAGGGCCTCTATTTCTTC,CASSPPTQGLYFF
-,few,TRBV5-4,TRBJ1-1,TGTGCCAGCAGCTTGGACGGATACGAAGCTTTCTTT,CASSLDGYEAFF
-,few,TRBV4-3,TRBJ1-4,TGCGCCAGCAGCCAAGATCCGCGCGGGTTTGCAACTAATGAAAAACTGTTTTTT,CASSQDPRGFATNEKLFF
-,many,TRBV27,TRBJ1-2,TGTGCCAGCAGGGTCGGGGGTAGGGGATACTATGGCTACACCTTC,CASRVGGRGYYGYTF